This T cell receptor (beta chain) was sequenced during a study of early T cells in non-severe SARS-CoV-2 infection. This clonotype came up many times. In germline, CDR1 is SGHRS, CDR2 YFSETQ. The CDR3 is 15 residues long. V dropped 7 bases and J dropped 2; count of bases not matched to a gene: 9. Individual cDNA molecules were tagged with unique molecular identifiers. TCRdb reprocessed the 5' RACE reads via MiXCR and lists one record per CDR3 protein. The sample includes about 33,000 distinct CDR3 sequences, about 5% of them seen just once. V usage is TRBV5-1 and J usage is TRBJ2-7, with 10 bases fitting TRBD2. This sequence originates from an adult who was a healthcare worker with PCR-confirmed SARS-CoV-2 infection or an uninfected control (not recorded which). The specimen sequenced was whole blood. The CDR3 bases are TGCGCCAGCTCCGGGGATAGCGGGGGGACCTACGAGCAGTACTTC. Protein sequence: CASSGDSGGTYEQYF. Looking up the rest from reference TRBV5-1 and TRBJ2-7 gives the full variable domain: KAGVTQTPRYLIKTRGQQVTLSCSPISGHRSVSWYQQTPGQGLQFLFEYFSETQRNKGNFPGRFSGRQFSNSRSEMNVSTLELGDSALYLCASSGDSGGTYEQYFGPGTRLTVT.